The following is a T cell receptor beta chain sequence with its context. Its antigen is still unknown. This sample is part of a study of glioma-infiltrating T cells after dendritic cell vaccination. Study-level background: Patients had newly diagnosed or recurrent glioblastoma and received dendritic cell vaccines. Dendritic cell vaccine was injected intradermally three times, biweekly. Study-wide findings and caveats: Only a small number of patients had complete blood and tumor samples.

Time point in this sample: after dendritic cell vaccination, including at tumor progression/relapse. The primer mix had 60 V beta and 13 J beta primers. The assay was immunoSEQ multiplex PCR, and TCRdb's table has in-frame clones only and misses some. Among 91,000 or so clones, more than 70% were seen once, and the ten largest hold roughly 5.5%. The CDR3 length is 16 residues. CDR1 and CDR2 from the germline V gene are ENHRY and SYGVKD. After removal of 0 bases from V and 4 bases from J, the junction contained 6 bases not matched to a gene. This receptor was identified in a human donor with glioblastoma. The chain recombines TRBV10-3 with TRBJ2-5, with 9 bases matching TRBD2. Specimen: blood, collected after dendritic cell vaccination. The CDR3 here is CAISESASGVTETQYF. The CDR3 region has the DNA TGTGCCATCAGTGAGTCGGCTAGCGGGGTAACAGAGACCCAGTACTTC.